These 15 T cell receptor beta chains were all obtained from the same sample, sequenced in a study of T-cell reconstitution after alpha-beta-depleted transplantation in children. The TCRbeta library was prepared with unique molecular identifiers. One entry per CDR3 protein results from TCRdb running MiXCR on the PCR reads. The data contain around 500,000 distinct CDR3 sequences, around 12% of them singletons. Source: PBMCs from the stem cell graft donor, taken from the stem cell graft. The receptors come from a human donor who donated a stem cell graft to a child with combined immunodeficiency.

The chain couples TRBV6-5 to TRBJ1-2; TRBD1 is a possible D gene (5 bases). V was pared by 5 bases and J by 5 bases, with 9 bases between. This CDR3 contains 12 residues. CDR1 is MNHEY, CDR2 SVGAGI, per germline. The CDR3: CASSGTSYGYTF. CDR3 bases: TGTGCCAGCAGTGGGACCTCTTATGGCTACACCTTC.

This clonotype has just a few counts. The genes are TRBV5-1 and TRBJ2-1; D gene ambiguous. V gave up 1 base and J gave up 8 bases, with 10 bases separating them. The CDR3 has 13 residues. The germline CDR1 and CDR2 sequences are SGHRS and YFSETQ. DNA for the CDR3: TGCGCCAGCAGCTTGATGGATTGGGATGAGCAGTTCTTC. Its translation: CASSLMDWDEQFF.

In nucleotides, the CDR3 is TGCAGTGCTAGGGAGGCCCTTCTAGCGTCGAGACAGGAGACCCAGTACTTC. Residues: CSAREALLASRQETQYF. The chain combines TRBV20-1 with TRBJ2-5; weak D call: TRBD2 (6 bases). The CDR3 loop spans 17 amino acids. CDR1 is DFQATT, CDR2 SNEGSKA, per germline (reference sequence). V lost 3 bases and J 5 bases, leaving 25 bases between the germline ends.

The rearrangement joins TRBV5-1 to TRBJ2-2; 7 bases fit TRBD1. The trim removed 4 bases at V and 1 base at J, leaving 10 bases unmatched. Germline lookup yields CDR1 SGHRS and CDR2 YFSETQ. The CDR3 sequence is 17 residues long. This chain's CDR3 is CASSRTYRGKNTGELFF. CDR3 coding DNA: TGCGCCAGCAGCCGTACTTACAGGGGAAAGAACACCGGGGAGCTGTTTTTT.

This clonotype appeared many times. The V call is TRBV7-6, the J call TRBJ1-1; D ambiguous. Trimming cost V 6 bases and J 1 base, with 9 bases left between them. Per germline, CDR1 SGHVS and CDR2 FNYEAQ. CDR3 length equals 13 residues. In nucleotides, the CDR3 is TGTGCCAGCAGACCTCCGGGGAACACTGAAGCTTTCTTT. It is translated as CASRPPGNTEAFF.

This clonotype was counted at least ten times. The V gene is TRBV12-3 or TRBV12-4, the J gene TRBJ1-2; D possibly corresponds to TRBD1 (5 bases). CDR3 length: 16 residues. Trimming pared 0 bases from V and 5 bases from J, leaving 16 bases between. CDR3 bases: TGTGCCAGCAGTTTAGCGGGGGTTACAGACCAATATGGCTACACCTTC. This sequence encodes CASSLAGVTDQYGYTF.

This clonotype has a handful of counts. V is TRBV10-3 and J is TRBJ1-1; possibly TRBD1 for D (5 bases). CDR3 size: 14 residues. The V end lost 6 bases, the J end lost 2 bases, and 13 bases lay between the germline ends. Germline V gives CDR1 ENHRY, CDR2 SYGVKD. The CDR3 loop reads CAISQGRQNTEAFF. In nucleotides, the CDR3 is TGTGCCATCAGCCAGGGTCGGCAAAACACTGAAGCTTTCTTT.

This clonotype was detected many times. V gene TRBV12-3 or TRBV12-4 combines with J gene TRBJ2-7; 10 bases agree with TRBD2. V was clipped by 6 bases and J by 0 bases; unmatched bases: 5. CDR3 length: 15 amino acids. Here the CDR3 DNA reads TGTGCCAGCAGCTTTAGCGGGAGGCCCTCCTACGAGCAGTACTTC. It specifies CASSFSGRPSYEQYF.

This clonotype came up many times. DNA of the CDR3: TGCGCCAGCAGCCGAGGTGCAGGAATCGCTGAAGCTTTCTTT. It specifies CASSRGAGIAEAFF. V gene TRBV4-3 combines with J gene TRBJ1-1; D not resolved. From germline, CDR1 is LGHNA and CDR2 YSLEER. Between the trimmed V and J ends, which lost 4 bases and 6 bases, there was a span of 15 bases. This CDR3 has 14 residues.

This clonotype occurred a few times. V usage is TRBV7-9 and J usage is TRBJ1-3, with unresolved D. The CDR3 contains 15 residues. Germline V gene data show CDR1 as SEHNR and CDR2 as FQNEAQ (reference sequence). V was trimmed by 1 base and J by 4 bases, leaving 11 bases between them. The CDR3 nucleotides are TGTGCCAGCAGCTTAGGTCGACGGAAAGGAAACACCATATATTTT. This codes for CASSLGRRKGNTIYF.

This chain joins TRBV21-1 and TRBJ2-3; TRBD1 is the table's D call and was not checked against the DNA. TRBV21-1 is assigned pseudogene status. The CDR3 spans 18 residues. As DNA, the CDR3 is TGTGCCAGCAGGATACCGGGACAGGGTGGTGAACACACAGATACGCAGTATTTT. Its translation: CASRIPGQGGEHTDTQYF.

The table lists this clonotype with many counts. The CDR3 bases are TGTGCCAGCAGTTTAGTAGGGGGCTATAACACCGGGGAGCTGTTTTTT. Its translation: CASSLVGGYNTGELFF. The chain is built from TRBV12-3 or TRBV12-4 and TRBJ2-2; 7 bases are shared with TRBD1. This CDR3 is 16 amino acids long. V trimming: 1 base; J trimming: 2 bases; junction bases outside the gene matches: 4.

The V and J genes are TRBV20-1 and TRBJ1-5; the D gene is possibly TRBD1 (6 bases). The length of the CDR3 is 17 residues. V lost 3 bases and J 0 bases, leaving 18 bases between the germline ends. Germline V gene data show CDR1 as DFQATT and CDR2 as SNEGSKA (reference sequence). DNA for the CDR3: TGCAGTGCTAGTAACTGGCAGGGGCGATATAGCAATCAGCCCCAGCATTTT. It encodes CSASNWQGRYSNQPQHF.

The rearrangement joins TRBV28 to TRBJ1-3; no clear D. CDR1 is MDHEN and CDR2 is SYDVKM in the germline V gene. This CDR3 spans 13 amino acids. V was trimmed by 5 bases and J by 2 bases, leaving 7 bases between them. CDR3 in DNA: TGTGCCAGCAGTAGAAGAGCTGGAAACACCATATATTTT. Amino acid sequence: CASSRRAGNTIYF.

The chain has TRBV4-2 and TRBJ2-3; TRBD1 aligns across 7 bases. V gave up 2 bases and J gave up 5 bases; unmatched junction bases: 4. This CDR3 region has 14 residues. CDR1 and CDR2 (germline): LGHNA, YNFKEQ. The CDR3 DNA is TGTGCCAGCAGCCAAAGACAGGGATTAGATACGCAGTATTTT. This translates into CASSQRQGLDTQYF.